This T cell receptor beta chain was recovered during a study of type 1 regulatory T cells. About the study: An in vitro protocol generated T-allo10, a Tr1-enriched, alloantigen-specific CD4 T cell product.

Comments on this clonotype: No antigen is known for it.

TCRdb itself ran the reads through MiXCR, one entry per CDR3 protein. The table lists fewer than 25,000 distinct CDR3 sequences, about two thirds of them singletons. The graft donor-derived T-allo10 cells reportedly recognize host alloantigens, are anergic, and suppress alloantigen-specifically. Germline-derived CDR1 and CDR2 are MGHRA and YSYEKL. V gave up 2 bases and J gave up 2 bases; unmatched junction bases: 8. This CDR3 is built from 16 residues. The sequence came from a human donor in good health. Sample: cultured T cells, either the whole culture or a sorted T cell fraction (not recorded which). Subset of the sample: Tr1-enriched cell product generated in vitro against host alloantigens. J is TRBJ2-5 and V is TRBV4-1, with 7 bases fitting TRBD1. In nucleotides, the CDR3 is TGCGCCAGCAGCCAACAACAGGGGCTAGGGCAAGAGACCCAGTACTTC. It yields the protein CASSQQQGLGQETQYF.